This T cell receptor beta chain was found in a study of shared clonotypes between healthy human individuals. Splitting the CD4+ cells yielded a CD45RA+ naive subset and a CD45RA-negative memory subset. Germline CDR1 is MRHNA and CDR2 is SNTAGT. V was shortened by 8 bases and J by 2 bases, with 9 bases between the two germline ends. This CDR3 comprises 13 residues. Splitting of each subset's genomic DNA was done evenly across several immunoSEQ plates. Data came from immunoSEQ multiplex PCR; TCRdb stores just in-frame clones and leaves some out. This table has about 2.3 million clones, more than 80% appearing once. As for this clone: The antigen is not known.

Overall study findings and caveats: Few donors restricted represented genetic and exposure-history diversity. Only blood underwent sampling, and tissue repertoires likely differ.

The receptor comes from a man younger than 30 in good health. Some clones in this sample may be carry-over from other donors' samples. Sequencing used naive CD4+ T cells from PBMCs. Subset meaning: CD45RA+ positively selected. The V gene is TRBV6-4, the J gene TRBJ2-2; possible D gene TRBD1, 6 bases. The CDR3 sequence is CASGDTNTGELFF. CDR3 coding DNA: TGTGCCAGCGGGGACACCAACACCGGGGAGCTGTTTTTT.